This TCR beta chain derives from a study of T cells in narcolepsy. Study-wide results and caveats: Some memory CD4+ repertoires had no autoreactive clone sequences. Same-patient CSF and blood CD4+ T cell clonotypes included HCRT-specific and TRIB2-specific autoreactive ones. Healthy controls reportedly lacked the autoreactive clonotypes serially found in patients' blood.

This clone appeared a few times. Antigen: not known. The V gene's germline CDR1 is MGHDK and CDR2 SYGVNS. The CDR3 is 14 residues long. V was trimmed by 10 bases and J by 5 bases, leaving 17 bases between them. Profiling relied on immunoSEQ multiplex PCR, and the TCRdb table lists in-frame clones only, not all of them. The sample has about 25,000 clones, around 83% seen once; the top ten hold under 1.5%. Material for sequencing was CD45RA- memory CD4+ T cells from PBMCs. The sequence derives from a human donor with narcolepsy. The V gene is TRBV25-1, the J gene TRBJ2-2, with a weak D call TRBD1 (5 bases). The CDR3 DNA reads as TGTGCCACGTCTAGACTTCAGGGAACCGGGGAGCTGTTTTTT. Translating it yields CATSRLQGTGELFF.